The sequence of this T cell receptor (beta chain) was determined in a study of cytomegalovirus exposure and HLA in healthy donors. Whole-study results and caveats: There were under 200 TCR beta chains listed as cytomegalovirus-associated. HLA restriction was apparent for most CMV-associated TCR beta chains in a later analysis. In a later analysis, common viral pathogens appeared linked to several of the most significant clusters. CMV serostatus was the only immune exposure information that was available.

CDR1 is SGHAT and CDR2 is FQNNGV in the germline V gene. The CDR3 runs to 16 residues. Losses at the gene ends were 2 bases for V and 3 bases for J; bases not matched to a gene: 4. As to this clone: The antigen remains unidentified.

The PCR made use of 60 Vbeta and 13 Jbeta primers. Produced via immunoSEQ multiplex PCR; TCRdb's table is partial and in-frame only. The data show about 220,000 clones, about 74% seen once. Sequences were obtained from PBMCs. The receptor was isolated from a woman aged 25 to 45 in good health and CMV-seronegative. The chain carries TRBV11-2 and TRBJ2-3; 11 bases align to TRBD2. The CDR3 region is CASSLISGGATDTQYF. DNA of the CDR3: TGTGCCAGCAGCTTAATTAGCGGGGGGGCGACAGATACGCAGTATTTT.